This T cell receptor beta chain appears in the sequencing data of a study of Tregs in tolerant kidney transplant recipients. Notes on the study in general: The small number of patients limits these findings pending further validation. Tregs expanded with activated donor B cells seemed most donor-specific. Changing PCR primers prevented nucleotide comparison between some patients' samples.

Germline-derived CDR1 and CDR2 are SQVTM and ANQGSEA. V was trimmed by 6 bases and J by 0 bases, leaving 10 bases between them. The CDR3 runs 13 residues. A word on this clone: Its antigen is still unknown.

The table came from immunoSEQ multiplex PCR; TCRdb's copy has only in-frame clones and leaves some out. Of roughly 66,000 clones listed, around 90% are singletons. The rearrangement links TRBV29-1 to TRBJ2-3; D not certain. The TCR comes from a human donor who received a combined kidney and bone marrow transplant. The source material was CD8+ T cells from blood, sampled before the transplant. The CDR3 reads CSVPGVSTDTQYF. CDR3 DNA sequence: TGCAGCGTCCCAGGCGTAAGCACAGATACGCAGTATTTT.